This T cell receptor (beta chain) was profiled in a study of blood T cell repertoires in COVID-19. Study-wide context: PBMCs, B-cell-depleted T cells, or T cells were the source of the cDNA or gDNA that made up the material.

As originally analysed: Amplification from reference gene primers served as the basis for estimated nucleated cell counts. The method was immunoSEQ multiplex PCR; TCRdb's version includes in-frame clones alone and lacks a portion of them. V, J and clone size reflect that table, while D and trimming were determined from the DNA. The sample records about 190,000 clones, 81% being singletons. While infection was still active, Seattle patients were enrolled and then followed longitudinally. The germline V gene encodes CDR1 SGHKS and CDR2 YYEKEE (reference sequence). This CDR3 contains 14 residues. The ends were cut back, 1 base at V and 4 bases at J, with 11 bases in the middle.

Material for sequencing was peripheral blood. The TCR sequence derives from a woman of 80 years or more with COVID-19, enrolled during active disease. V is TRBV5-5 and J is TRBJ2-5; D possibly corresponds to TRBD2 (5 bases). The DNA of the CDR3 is TGTGCCAGCAGCTTGACCCCGGCGGGAGAGACCCAGTACTTC. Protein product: CASSLTPAGETQYF.